This T cell receptor beta chain was retrieved from a study of blood T cell repertoires in COVID-19. As for the study in general: Samples representing acute and convalescent COVID-19 were sourced from the United States, Italy and Spain.

CDR3 length: 16 amino acids. Germline V CDR1 and CDR2: MDHEN, SYDVKM. Trimming removed 8 bases from V and 2 bases from J, with 21 bases in between. Using immunoSEQ multiplex PCR, the repertoire was profiled, and TCRdb retains in-frame clones only, with some absent. The sample lists around 24,000 clones, 85% to 90% occurring once. The sequence came from a human donor in a cohort sampled during active COVID-19. Source material: peripheral blood. The rearrangement joins TRBV28 to TRBJ1-2, with D perhaps matching TRBD1 (6 bases). Written as DNA, the CDR3 is TGTGCCAGCCAAGCGGGGGGGGCCGCAGGAAACTATGGCTACACCTTC. Translated: CASQAGGAAGNYGYTF.